Sequencing of this T cell receptor (beta chain) was carried out in a study of blood T cell repertoires in COVID-19. Study overall: Whether acute or convalescent, the COVID-19 samples came from the United States, Italy and Spain. T cells, B-cell-depleted T cells, or PBMCs supplied cDNA or gDNA.

In the source study's methods: Amplification of reference gene primers was used by the study to estimate nucleated cell counts. The protocol was immunoSEQ multiplex PCR, while the TCRdb copy is restricted to in-frame clones and leaves out a portion. The D gene and trimming were derived from the DNA, and the V and J assignments and clone size from that table. The sample contains about 340,000 clones, around four fifths of which appear only once. Germline V gives CDR1 MNHEY, CDR2 SMNVEV (reference sequence). The CDR3 loop spans 16 amino acids. V shed 5 bases, J shed 2 bases, and the junction held 8 bases outside the gene matches.

Sequencing was performed on peripheral blood. The chain joins TRBV27 to TRBJ2-3, with 9 positions matching TRBD2. The TCR was taken from a man aged 25-45 years with active or convalescent COVID-19. This CDR3 reads CASSPIAGETTDTQYF. The DNA for the CDR3 is TGTGCCAGCAGTCCCATAGCGGGGGAGACCACAGATACGCAGTATTTT.